This T cell receptor beta chain was sequenced for a study of T cells in Graves' hyperthyroidism and ophthalmopathy. Researchers amplified the TCR beta CDR3 regions from RNA transcripts. TCR CDR3 underwent first-round RT-PCR with the HTBI primer set. TCRdb called the multiplex PCR reads again in MiXCR, with one record for every CDR3 protein. Among around 480,000 distinct CDR3 sequences, about an eighth were seen once, and the ten largest hold under 20%. The CDR3 has 18 amino acids. CDR1 is SGHDT and CDR2 is YYEEEE in the germline V gene. Deletions cut 0 bases from V and 4 bases from J, with 22 bases between.

This clonotype was obtained from a woman in her late teens or twenties with Graves' hyperthyroidism. The sample consisted of blood. This chain uses TRBV5-6 with TRBJ2-5; D could derive from TRBD1 or TRBD2 (6 bases each). CDR3 sequence reads: CASSLADPWGAWRETQYF. The DNA for the CDR3 is TGTGCCAGCAGCTTGGCGGACCCCTGGGGGGCTTGGAGAGAGACCCAGTACTTC.